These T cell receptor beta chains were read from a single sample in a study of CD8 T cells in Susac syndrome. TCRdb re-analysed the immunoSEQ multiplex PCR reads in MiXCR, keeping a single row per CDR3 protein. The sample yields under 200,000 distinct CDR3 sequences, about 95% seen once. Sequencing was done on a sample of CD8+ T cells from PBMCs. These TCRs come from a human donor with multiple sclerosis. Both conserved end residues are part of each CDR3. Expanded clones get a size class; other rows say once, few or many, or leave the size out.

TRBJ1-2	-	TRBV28	CASSSKTGKNGYTF
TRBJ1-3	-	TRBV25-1	CASSVRQGSTGNTIYF
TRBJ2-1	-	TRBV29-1	CSVDGRDNEQFF
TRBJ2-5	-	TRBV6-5	CASSYAQRGPQETQYF
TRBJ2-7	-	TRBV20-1	CSAGQTGGAFTHEQYF
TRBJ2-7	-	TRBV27	CASRSRGRGGSEQYF
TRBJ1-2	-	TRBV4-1	CASSQEAQDGYTF
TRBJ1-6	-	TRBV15	CATSRDSSYNSPLHF
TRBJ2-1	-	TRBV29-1	CSVVAAAYNEQFF
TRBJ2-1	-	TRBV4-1	CASKSGSYNEQFF
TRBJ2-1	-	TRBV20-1	CSATRDTVLDEQFF
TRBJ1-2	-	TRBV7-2	CASSLESSNYGYTF
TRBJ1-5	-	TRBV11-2	CASSWGARGNQPQHF
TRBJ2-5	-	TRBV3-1	CASSPGTGPRDQYF
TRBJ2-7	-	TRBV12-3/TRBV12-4	CASSSTGDISYEQYF
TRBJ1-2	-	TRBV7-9	CASSFPSNYGYTF
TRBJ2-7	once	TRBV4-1	CASSQEGVNPYEQYF
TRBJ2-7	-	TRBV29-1	CSVDVGPGEQYF
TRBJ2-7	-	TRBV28	CASSPLDKGISYEQYF
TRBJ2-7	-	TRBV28	CASSVQGYEQYF
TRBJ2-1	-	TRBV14	CASSQDIRNEQFF
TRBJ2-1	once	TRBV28	CASSLPSREQFF
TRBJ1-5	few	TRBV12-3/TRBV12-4	CASSPWDSNQPQHF
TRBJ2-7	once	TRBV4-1	CASSPRQGRISYEQYF
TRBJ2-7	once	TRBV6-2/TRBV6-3	CASRTPVTVYEQYF
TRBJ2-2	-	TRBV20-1	CSAYRTGTAGELFF
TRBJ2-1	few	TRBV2	CASSSGLSYNEQFF
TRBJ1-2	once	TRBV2	CASTDREPANYGYTF
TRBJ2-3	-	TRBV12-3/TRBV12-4	CASSPIGDSRRTDTQYF
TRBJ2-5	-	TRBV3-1	CASRLSDSGGEETQYF
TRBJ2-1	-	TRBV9	CASSVWGPNNEQFF
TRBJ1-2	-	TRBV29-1	CSVGWGDYGYTF
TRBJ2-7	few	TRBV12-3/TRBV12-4	CASSLGRREQYF
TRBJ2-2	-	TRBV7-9	CASRKPSFPAGELFF
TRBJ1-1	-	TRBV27	CASSSRNTEAFF
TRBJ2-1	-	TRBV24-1	CATSEPSGSSYNEQFF
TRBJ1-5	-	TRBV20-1	CSAKDRTFDNQPQHF
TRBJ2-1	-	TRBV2	CAIPRGDSYDDEQFF
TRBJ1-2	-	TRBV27	CASSSVRGADYGYTF
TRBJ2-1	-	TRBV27	CASLSRGVYNEQFF
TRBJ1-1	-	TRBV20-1	CSARQALGTEAFF
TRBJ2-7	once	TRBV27	CASAAGGYEQYF
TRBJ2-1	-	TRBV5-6	CASSLTPRGLDEQFF
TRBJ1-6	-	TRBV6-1	CASSPTLGEVYSPLHF
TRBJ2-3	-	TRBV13	CASSSKTGGDTQYF
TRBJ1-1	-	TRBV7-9	CASNYPGRKMNTEAFF
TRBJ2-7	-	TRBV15	CATSRDRGAAYEQYF
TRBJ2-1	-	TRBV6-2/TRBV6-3	CASTPHAGGPYNEQFF
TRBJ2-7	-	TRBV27	CAAGPSSYEQYF
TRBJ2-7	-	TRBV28	CASIQQGGYEQYF
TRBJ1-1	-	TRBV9	CASSVDGGASGKAFF
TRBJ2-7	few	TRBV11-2	CASSLVRYEQYF
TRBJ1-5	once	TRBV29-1	CSVQTDRAGNQPQHF
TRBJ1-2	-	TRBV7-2	CASSLWESVNYGYTF